This TCR beta chain was recorded in a study of shared clonotypes between healthy human individuals. Study-level results: Between a few donors, naive CD4 clonotypes were shared at a level of about 5%.

As concerns this clone: Antigen specificity is unknown.

Only in-frame clones appear in the TCRdb table, and some are missing; sequencing was by immunoSEQ multiplex PCR. The sample carries about 2.3 million clones, under 95% recorded once. Germline V gives CDR1 SQVTM, CDR2 ANQGSEA. CDR3 length: 15 amino acids. Losses at the gene ends were 2 bases for V and 3 bases for J; bases not matched to a gene: 9. The sample consisted of naive CD4+ T cells from PBMCs. Subset of the sample: CD45RA+ positively selected. The receptor comes from a man aged 18 to 30 in good health. Some clones in this sample may be carry-over from other donors' samples. V is TRBV29-1 and J is TRBJ1-2, with 7 bases identical to TRBD1. The CDR3 DNA is TGCAGCGTTGAAAGAGCGAGTCAGGGGGACTATGGCTACACCTTC. This encodes CSVERASQGDYGYTF.